The 23 T cell receptor beta chains below were found in one sample sequenced in a study of control samples from healthy donors and cancer patients. Sequenced by immunoSEQ multiplex PCR; TCRdb stores in-frame clones only, minus some. The data show about 53,000 clones, roughly 87% seen once. Sequencing was carried out using PBMCs. These receptors came from a man aged 60-69 years with head and neck cancer.

The V call is TRBV9, the J call TRBJ1-3, with D perhaps matching TRBD1 (5 bases). V gave up 6 bases and J gave up 3 bases, with 16 bases separating them. Germline lookup yields CDR1 SGDLS and CDR2 YYNGEE. The CDR3 contains 15 residues. CDR3 protein: CASMRGAAFGNTIYF. The CDR3 region has the DNA TGTGCCAGCATGAGGGGAGCTGCTTTTGGAAACACCATATATTTT.

The chain has TRBV4-1 and TRBJ1-1, with D unresolved. From germline, CDR1 is MGHRA and CDR2 YSYEKL. The V and J ends lost 1 base and 0 bases respectively, with 18 bases between them. CDR3 length: 18 amino acids. CDR3 sequence (DNA): TGCGCCAGCAGCCAAGTAGGCAGGCGGGGAACACTGAACACTGAAGCTTTCTTT. This gives the protein CASSQVGRRGTLNTEAFF.

The CDR3 loop reads CASRREYHSEAFF. In DNA, the CDR3 is TGTGCCAGCAGGAGGGAGTACCATAGTGAAGCTTTCTTT. The chain uses TRBV6-5 and TRBJ1-1; D unresolved. V lost 6 bases and J lost 7, with 15 bases in between. The germline CDR1 and CDR2 sequences are MNHEY and SVGAGI. The CDR3 is 13 amino acids.

The V gene is TRBV7-9, the J gene TRBJ1-6, with D uncertain. Trimming took off 2 bases at V and 5 bases at J, with 16 bases between the two ends. Germline assignment: CDR1 SEHNR and CDR2 FQNEAQ (reference sequence). The CDR3 is 17 amino acids. The CDR3 sequence: CASSLNSPVADNSPLHF. The DNA for the CDR3 is TGTGCCAGCAGCTTAAACTCACCCGTGGCGGATAATTCACCCCTCCACTTT.

For the CDR3, the DNA is TGTGCCAGCAATGGACAGGGTTGGTGGTCCTATAATTCACCCCTCCACTTT. As protein: CASNGQGWWSYNSPLHF. V and J are TRBV28 and TRBJ1-6; 8 bases match TRBD1. Germline trimming cut 7 bases from V and 1 base from J; bases unmatched to any gene: 9. The CDR3 contains 17 residues. The V gene's germline CDR1 is MDHEN and CDR2 SYDVKM.

CDR3 sequence reads: CASSLGGLGEKLFF. In DNA form, the CDR3 reads TGTGCCAGCAGCCTGGGAGGGTTGGGTGAAAAACTGTTTTTT. This rearrangement joins TRBV11-2 to TRBJ1-4; D gene uncertain. Between the trimmed V and J ends, which lost 5 bases and 7 bases, there was a span of 14 bases. CDR1 SGHAT and CDR2 FQNNGV come from the germline V gene. The CDR3 contains 14 residues.

The gene calls are TRBV10-1 and TRBJ2-2; D call uncertain. V lost 8 bases, J lost 0 bases, and 16 bases lay in between. Germline V lookup: CDR1 WNHNN, CDR2 SYGVQD (reference sequence). There are 16 residues in the CDR3. CDR3 coding DNA: TGCGCCAGCGTCCCGTGCAGGCCCGCGAACACCGGGGAGCTGTTTTTT. This translates into CASVPCRPANTGELFF.

This clone was detected only once. The CDR3: CASSLAGGHDTQYF. DNA for the CDR3: TGTGCCAGCTCTTTAGCGGGGGGGCATGATACGCAGTATTTT. The rearrangement links TRBV7-3 to TRBJ2-3; 11 nucleotides line up with TRBD2. The J segment lost 6 bases and the V segment lost 8 bases, leaving 7 bases of the junction unmatched. CDR1 and CDR2 (germline): SGHTA, FQGTGA. This CDR3 is 14 amino acids long.

The chain carries TRBV6-1 and TRBJ2-7, with TRBD2 matching 7 bases. The junction had 10 bases not matched to a gene; V was cut back by 4 bases and J by 1 base. This CDR3 region has 16 residues. Germline CDR1 MNHNS, CDR2 SASEGT. In DNA form, the CDR3 reads TGTGCCAGCAGTGGGCCAGAGAGGGAGGGGTCCTACGAGCAGTACTTC. This translates into CASSGPEREGSYEQYF.

V gene TRBV5-6 combines with J gene TRBJ1-6; D ambiguous. Germline V gives CDR1 SGHDT, CDR2 YYEEEE. This CDR3 spans 11 amino acids. V gave up 5 bases and J gave up 7 bases, with 4 bases separating them. The CDR3 coding sequence is TGTGCCAGCAGGGAGAATTCACCCCTCCACTTT. Translating it yields CASRENSPLHF.

The chain is built from TRBV9 and TRBJ2-2, with D perhaps assigned TRBD1 or TRBD2 (5 bases each). The germline V and J ends were trimmed by 6 bases and 1 base, with 13 bases remaining between them. The CDR3 contains 15 residues. Per the germline V gene, CDR1 is SGDLS and CDR2 is YYNGEE. The CDR3 sequence: CASTWGNRNTGELFF. The CDR3 DNA sequence: TGTGCCAGCACTTGGGGGAATCGGAACACCGGGGAGCTGTTTTTT.

The sample holds one count of this clone. This chain joins TRBV6-5 and TRBJ1-2; D might be TRBD1 (6 bases). CDR3 length: 13 residues. Germline V CDR1 and CDR2: MNHEY, SVGAGI. V shed 7 bases and J shed 7 bases, with 16 bases lying between them. CDR3 sequence: CASTMNRAVGYTF. DNA for the CDR3: TGTGCCAGCACAATGAACAGGGCGGTTGGCTACACCTTC.

V and J are TRBV3-1 (or the pseudogene TRBV3-2) and TRBJ2-5; D unresolved. Germline CDR1 is LGHDT and CDR2 is YNNKEL (reference sequence). Trimming left V 2 bases short and J 2 bases short, with 6 bases between. The length of the CDR3 is 13 residues. The CDR3 DNA reads as TGTGCCAGCAGCCAACTAAATCAAGAGACCCAGTACTTC. As protein: CASSQLNQETQYF.

This rearrangement joins TRBV24-1 to TRBJ2-2; D is possibly TRBD1 (7 bases). The V end was cut by 2 bases, the J end by 5 bases, with 14 bases between. Germline CDR1 KGHDR, CDR2 SFDVKD. The CDR3 spans 16 residues. The CDR3 loop is CATSDSPGGWTGELFF. In DNA form, the CDR3 reads TGTGCCACCAGTGATTCCCCAGGGGGGTGGACCGGGGAGCTGTTTTTT.

CDR3 sequence: CASSLEDGITGNEQFF. The CDR3 DNA follows: TGTGCCAGCAGCTTAGAAGATGGAATTACCGGGAATGAGCAGTTCTTC. This chain links TRBV7-8 with TRBJ2-1; D not certain. The germline V gene encodes CDR1 SGHVS and CDR2 FQNEAQ. The CDR3 contains 16 residues. Trimming stripped 1 base from V and 7 bases from J, with 17 bases between.

By its share, this clone is medium-sized. This chain connects TRBV30 to TRBJ1-1; 7 nucleotides match TRBD1. Per germline, CDR1 GTSNPN and CDR2 SVGIG (reference sequence). Trimming took 4 bases from V and 0 from J; bases not matched to a gene: 2. The CDR3 loop spans 13 amino acids. CDR3 in DNA: TGTGCCTGGACAGGGGGGATGAACACTGAAGCTTTCTTT. This codes for CAWTGGMNTEAFF.

This chain connects TRBV7-2 to TRBJ2-6, with D uncertain. This CDR3 is built from 14 residues. V lost 4 bases and J lost 0, with 4 bases in between. CDR1 and CDR2 from the germline V gene are SGHTA and FQGNSA. CDR3 bases: TGTGCCAGCAGCTCTGACTCTGGGGCCAACGTCCTGACTTTC. This translates into CASSSDSGANVLTF.

J is TRBJ2-3 and V is TRBV6-2 or TRBV6-3; 8 bases fit TRBD1. With 6 bases clipped from V and 2 bases from J, the junction kept 7 bases outside the gene matches. CDR3 length: 15 amino acids. Germline V gene lookup returns CDR1 MNHEY and CDR2 SVGEGT. This chain's CDR3 is CASSTGTGDTDTQYF. DNA of the CDR3: TGTGCCAGCAGCACCGGGACAGGAGACACAGATACGCAGTATTTT.

CDR3 sequence: CASSLKQGSYSNQPQHF. The CDR3 region has the DNA TGTGCCAGCAGCTTGAAACAGGGCAGTTATAGCAATCAGCCCCAGCATTTT. The chain couples TRBV5-7 to TRBJ1-5; D is perhaps TRBD1 (6 bases). TRBV5-7 is flagged as an ORF with uncertain function. Trimming took off 1 base at V and 0 bases at J, with 14 bases between the two ends. The CDR3 is 17 amino acids.

The chain recombines TRBV28 with TRBJ1-6; maybe TRBD1 (5 bases). The CDR3 sequence is 17 residues long. Per germline, CDR1 MDHEN and CDR2 SYDVKM. V was shortened by 2 bases and J by 0 bases, with 11 bases between the two germline ends. CDR3 nucleotides: TGTGCCAGCAGTTTAAGGACAAAATACTCCTATAATTCACCCCTCCACTTT. Amino acid sequence: CASSLRTKYSYNSPLHF.

The rearrangement uses TRBV30 and TRBJ2-7, with 9 bases aligning to TRBD1. The germline V gene has CDR1 GTSNPN and CDR2 SVGIG (reference sequence). V shed 5 bases, J shed 5 bases, and the junction held 16 bases outside the gene matches. The CDR3 extends over 16 amino acids. The CDR3 DNA is TGTGCCTGGGGAAACCCCCGGGACAGGGTTTTGAACGAGCAGTACTTC. Residues: CAWGNPRDRVLNEQYF.

This sequence joins TRBV3-1 (or the pseudogene TRBV3-2) and TRBJ1-1; the match to TRBD1 covers 9 bases. The CDR3 is 18 amino acids. Germline V lookup: CDR1 LGHDT, CDR2 YNNKEL (reference sequence). V shed 9 bases and J 1 base; nucleotides not matched to a gene: 18. CDR3 nucleotides: TGTGCCAGTACATCCGGGACAGGGTCAGTAGGGCCGAACACTGAAGCTTTCTTT. Translated, it gives CASTSGTGSVGPNTEAFF.

V is TRBV6-5 and J is TRBJ2-7; 11 nucleotides agree with TRBD2. The CDR3 spans 12 residues. The junction had 5 bases not matched to a gene; V was cut back by 4 bases and J by 12 bases. CDR1 and CDR2 from the germline V gene are MNHEY and SVGAGI. The CDR3, as DNA: TGTGCCAGCAGTTCGACTAGCGGGGTGCGGTACTTC. This codes for CASSSTSGVRYF.